Shown below are 23 T cell receptor beta chains from a single sample sequenced in a study of blood T cells in healthy people across ages. Sample-barcoded 5' priming and a J-beta primer mix drove a second PCR of 7 to 11 cycles. From the 5' RACE reads, TCRdb called clonotypes with MiXCR, one entry per CDR3 protein. Of 1.2 million to 1.5 million distinct CDR3 sequences listed, about 40% are singletons. Material for sequencing was blood. These receptors all stem from a woman aged 18-29 years in good health.

This clonotype was detected only a few times. The genes are TRBV27 and TRBJ2-2; D may be TRBD2 (5 bases). V lost 4 bases to trimming and J lost 5 bases, with 11 bases between them. The CDR3 extends over 14 amino acids. Germline CDR1 and CDR2: MNHEY and SMNVEV (reference sequence). The CDR3 DNA reads TGTGCCAGCAGTTGGAAGGGAGTGACCGGGGAGCTGTTTTTT. Translated: CASSWKGVTGELFF.

Concerning this clonotype: A junction end diverges from the germline sequence, so it may reflect a read error. This chain uses TRBV19 with TRBJ2-1; 9 positions agree with TRBD2. The germline V gene encodes CDR1 LNHDA and CDR2 SQIVND (reference sequence). This CDR3 has 16 amino acids. The CDR3 DNA reads TGTGTCAGTAGCCTTCGCGGGGGGGGTTACTACAATGAGCAGTTCTTC. It yields the protein CVSSLRGGGYYNEQFF. Filled out from reference TRBV19 and TRBJ2-1, the complete variable domain reads DGGITQSPKYLFRKEGQNVTLSCEQNLNHDAMYWYRQDPGQGLRLIYYSQIVNDFQKGDIAEGYSVSREKKESFPLTVTSAQKNPTAFYLCVSSLRGGGYYNEQFFGPGTRLTVL.

This chain joins TRBV7-9 and TRBJ2-3, with D hard to call. Per the germline V gene, CDR1 is SEHNR and CDR2 is FQNEAQ (reference sequence). This CDR3 has 16 amino acids. Trimming cost V 0 bases and J 2 bases, with 12 bases left between them. The CDR3 DNA reads as TGTGCCAGCAGCTTAGCGCCCTCCCTGGACACAGATACGCAGTATTTT. The encoded protein is CASSLAPSLDTDTQYF.

The chain employs TRBV6-1 and TRBJ2-7, with D maybe TRBD2 (6 bases). The CDR3 has 12 amino acids. Germline CDR1 reads MNHNS; CDR2 reads SASEGT. The V gene lost 6 bases and the J gene lost 7 bases, with 13 bases spanning the gap. CDR3 bases: TGTGCCAGCAGCCCCGGAGGGAGGGAGCAGTACTTC. This gives the protein CASSPGGREQYF.

The chain uses TRBV10-3 and TRBJ2-7, with TRBD2 matching 10 bases. Germline V CDR1 and CDR2: ENHRY, SYGVKD. V lost 4 bases and J lost 8; bases outside the gene matches: 14. The CDR3 extends over 16 amino acids. CDR3 DNA: TGTGCCATCAGTGGGTCTCGACTAGCGGGTAGTTCACAGCAGTACTTC. Translating gives CAISGSRLAGSSQQYF.

This sequence joins TRBV7-2 and TRBJ2-1; a weak D match, TRBD2 (6 bases). This CDR3 contains 13 residues. Germline V gene data show CDR1 as SGHTA and CDR2 as FQGNSA. V gave up 1 base and J gave up 13 bases, with 14 bases separating them. As DNA, the CDR3 is TGTGCCAGCAGCTTAGATCCGGCGGGGACCCAGTTCTTC. Its protein is CASSLDPAGTQFF.

There are a few counts of this clonotype. The V call is TRBV11-3, the J call TRBJ2-7, with 7 bases lining up with TRBD1. With 5 bases clipped from V and 3 bases from J, the junction kept 7 bases outside the gene matches. CDR3 length: 14 amino acids. The germline V gene encodes CDR1 SGHNT and CDR2 YENEEA. Here the CDR3 reads CASSAQGLDYEQYF. CDR3 DNA sequence: TGTGCCAGCAGCGCACAGGGGCTGGACTACGAGCAGTACTTC.

The chain uses TRBV24-1 and TRBJ2-5; 7 bases are a match to TRBD1. The junction had 4 bases not matched to a gene; V was cut back by 3 bases and J by 4 bases. The CDR3 covers 14 residues. Germline V gene data show CDR1 as KGHDR and CDR2 as SFDVKD. CDR3 region: CATSDRTGGETQYF. Here the CDR3 DNA reads TGTGCCACCAGTGATCGGACAGGCGGAGAGACCCAGTACTTC.

This rearrangement joins TRBV4-2 to TRBJ2-3, with 7 positions matching TRBD2. V lost 0 bases, J lost 0 bases, and 9 bases stayed unmatched. Germline V gives CDR1 LGHNA, CDR2 YNFKEQ. The CDR3 contains 18 residues. CDR3 DNA sequence: TGTGCCAGCAGCCAAGATCGCATCGGGGGGACTAGCACAGATACGCAGTATTTT. The encoded protein is CASSQDRIGGTSTDTQYF.

This clonotype was picked up a small number of times. V and J are TRBV7-2 and TRBJ1-4, with TRBD1 matching 11 bases. The germline V gene has CDR1 SGHTA and CDR2 FQGNSA. V trimming: 4 bases; J trimming: 6 bases; junction bases outside the gene matches: 10. CDR3 size: 17 residues. The CDR3 here is CASSSLNVGQGDEKLFF. In DNA, the CDR3 is TGTGCCAGCAGCTCCTTGAACGTGGGACAGGGGGATGAAAAACTGTTTTTT. The variable domain in full, with the rest retrieved from reference TRBV7-2 and TRBJ1-4, is GAGVSQSPSNKVTEKGKDVELRCDPISGHTALYWYRQSLGQGLEFLIYFQGNSAPDKSGLPSDRFSAERTGGSVSTLTIQRTQQEDSAVYLCASSSLNVGQGDEKLFFGSGTQLSVL.

With regard to this clonotype: The DNA is left out, because the CDR3 cannot be placed on it with certainty; the CDR3 is given as TCRdb lists it. This rearrangement joins TRBV21-1 to TRBJ2-5; the D call of TRBD2 is as the table states it, not checked on the DNA. TRBV21-1 is recorded as a pseudogene. The CDR3 numbers 15 amino acids, ends counted. The CDR3 here is CASSKVAGGTETQYF.

The chain couples TRBV4-1 to TRBJ1-6; no reliable D call. Germline V gives CDR1 MGHRA, CDR2 YSYEKL. Trimming removed 1 base at V and 5 bases at J, with 9 bases between. This CDR3 spans 15 amino acids. CDR3 residues: CASSQVWVNNSPLHF. DNA of the CDR3: TGCGCCAGCAGCCAAGTCTGGGTCAATAATTCACCCCTCCACTTT.

The table lists this clonotype with a few counts. The chain couples TRBV12-3 or TRBV12-4 to TRBJ2-1; TRBD2 is a possible D gene (6 bases). The CDR3 sequence is 13 residues long. V was clipped by 5 bases and J by 10 bases, with 15 bases between them. CDR3 amino acids: CASSPPGLSEQFF. CDR3 DNA sequence: TGTGCCAGCAGTCCCCCTGGACTATCGGAGCAGTTCTTC.

This rearrangement joins TRBV20-1 to TRBJ2-1; 8 bases match TRBD1. This CDR3 has 14 amino acids. The germline gives CDR1 DFQATT, CDR2 SNEGSKA (reference sequence). The V and J ends lost 6 bases and 0 bases, in that order; junction bases with no gene match: 4. The CDR3 here is CSARDRISYNEQFF. DNA for the CDR3: TGCAGTGCACGGGACAGGATCTCCTACAATGAGCAGTTCTTC.

This clonotype was seen more than once but under ten times. CDR3 loop: CASSYSNRNQETQYF. The CDR3 DNA follows: TGTGCCAGCAGTTATTCCAACAGAAACCAAGAGACCCAGTACTTC. The chain combines TRBV6-5 with TRBJ2-5; D ambiguous. The CDR3 consists of 15 residues. The V gene's germline CDR1 is MNHEY and CDR2 SVGAGI. The V gene lost 3 bases and the J gene lost 0 bases, with 11 bases spanning the gap.

This clonotype was recorded once. V usage is TRBV25-1 and J usage is TRBJ2-1; D gene unclear. The CDR3 covers 13 residues. V shed 5 bases and J shed 4 bases, with 9 bases lying between them. Germline-derived CDR1 and CDR2 are MGHDK and SYGVNS. Here the CDR3 reads CASSLHGYNEQFF. CDR3 bases: TGTGCCAGCAGTCTGCACGGGTACAATGAGCAGTTCTTC.

Many counts were recorded for this clonotype. The chain couples TRBV29-1 to TRBJ2-3; no definite D call. CDR1 is SQVTM, CDR2 ANQGSEA, per germline. Between the trimmed V and J ends, which lost 1 base and 4 bases, there was a span of 0 bases. CDR3 size: 10 residues. CDR3 sequence (DNA): TGCAGCGTTGAAGCAGATACGCAGTATTTT. Translated: CSVEADTQYF.

In its sample, this clonotype was seen many times. The V call is TRBV10-2, the J call TRBJ2-5; no firm D call. Germline V gives CDR1 WSHSY, CDR2 SAAADI. V dropped 6 bases and J dropped 2 bases, with 10 bases sitting between them. The CDR3 is 13 amino acids. CDR3 coding DNA: TGCGCCAGCAGCGGAACTACTCAAGAGACCCAGTACTTC. Translated, it gives CASSGTTQETQYF.

The chain joins TRBV6-2 or TRBV6-3 to TRBJ2-1; possibly TRBD2 for D (5 bases). The germline CDR1 and CDR2 sequences are MNHEY and SVGEGT. The CDR3 extends over 15 amino acids. Trimming left V 6 bases short and J 3 bases short, with 15 bases between. The CDR3 region is CASRSLRENYNEQFF. DNA for the CDR3: TGTGCCAGCAGGTCCTTAAGGGAGAACTACAATGAGCAGTTCTTC.

V gene TRBV20-1 combines with J gene TRBJ2-3; D may be TRBD2 (6 bases). Trimming pared 6 bases from V and 2 bases from J, leaving 9 bases between. Germline values: CDR1 DFQATT, CDR2 SNEGSKA (reference sequence). The CDR3 is 12 residues long. The CDR3 region is CSATGATDTQYF. DNA for the CDR3: TGCAGTGCCACGGGAGCCACAGATACGCAGTATTTT.

The gene calls are TRBV11-2 and TRBJ1-5, with D hard to call. The CDR3 is 21 amino acids. CDR1 and CDR2 (germline): SGHAT, FQNNGV. With 3 bases removed from V and 0 bases from J, the gap between germline ends came to 27 bases. The CDR3, as DNA: TGTGCCAGCAGCTTGCCAAACGCGTGGGCCAGACCTCTATATAGCAATCAGCCCCAGCATTTT. Translation: CASSLPNAWARPLYSNQPQHF.

This clonotype appeared many times. Germline is not matched at one junction end, which may reflect a read error. This rearrangement joins TRBV5-1 to TRBJ2-1, with a tentative D call TRBD2 (6 bases). The CDR3 extends over 13 amino acids. Germline values: CDR1 SGHRS, CDR2 YFSETQ. The CDR3 DNA reads as TGTGCCAGCTCACCGACAAGCGGGAATGAGCAGTTCTTC. Protein product: CASSPTSGNEQFF.

The chain recombines TRBV3-1 with TRBJ2-1; TRBD2 matches at 7 bases. The CDR3 contains 17 residues. Germline V gene sequence: CDR1 LGHDT, CDR2 YNNKEL (reference sequence). J was trimmed by 0 bases and V by 3 bases; bases with no gene match: 8. CDR3 amino acids: CASSHPKPGGSYNEQFF. The CDR3 DNA reads TGTGCCAGCAGCCATCCGAAGCCGGGGGGCTCCTACAATGAGCAGTTCTTC.